This T cell receptor beta chain was documented in a study of blood T cells in healthy people across ages. Findings and caveats of the study: The authors considered diversity estimates from one million T cells to be underestimates.

A second PCR of about 7 to 11 cycles used a sample-barcoded 5' primer and a J-beta primer mix. TCRdb passed the 5' RACE reads through MiXCR, listing each CDR3 protein once. The sample lists 1.2 million to 1.5 million distinct CDR3 sequences, 59% occurring once. The donors, all healthy, were Caucasians living in Russia, aged roughly 6 to 100. The CDR3 is 14 residues long. On this clonotype: Its antigen is not identified. One end of the junction is discordant with germline, which a read error may explain.

The source of this sequence is a man between 18 and 35 years old in good health. Sequencing used blood. The chain has TRBV12-3 or TRBV12-4 and TRBJ2-1, with D perhaps assigned TRBD1 or TRBD2 (5 bases each). The DNA for the CDR3 is TGTACCAGCAGGTCCCGGGACGGGGACAATGAGCAGTTCTTC. This sequence encodes CTSRSRDGDNEQFF.